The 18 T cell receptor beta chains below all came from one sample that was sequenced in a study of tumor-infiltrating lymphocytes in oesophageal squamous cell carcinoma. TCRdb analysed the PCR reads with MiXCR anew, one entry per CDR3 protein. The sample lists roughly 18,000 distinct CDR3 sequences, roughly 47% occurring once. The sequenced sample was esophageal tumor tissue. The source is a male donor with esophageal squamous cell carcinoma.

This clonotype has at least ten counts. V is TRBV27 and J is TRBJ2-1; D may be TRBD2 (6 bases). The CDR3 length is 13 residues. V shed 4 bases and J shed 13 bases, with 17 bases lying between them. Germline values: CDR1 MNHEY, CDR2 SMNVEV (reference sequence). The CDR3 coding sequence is TGTGCCAGCAGTTGGGAAGCTAGCGATCCTCAGTTCTTC. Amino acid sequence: CASSWEASDPQFF.

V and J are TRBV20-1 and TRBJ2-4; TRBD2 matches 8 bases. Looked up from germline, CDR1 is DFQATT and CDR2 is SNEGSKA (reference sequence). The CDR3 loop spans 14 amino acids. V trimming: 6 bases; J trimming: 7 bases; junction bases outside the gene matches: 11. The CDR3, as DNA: TGCAGTGCCCGACCCCCGGGAGGGGGGAACATTCAGTACTTC. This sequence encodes CSARPPGGGNIQYF.

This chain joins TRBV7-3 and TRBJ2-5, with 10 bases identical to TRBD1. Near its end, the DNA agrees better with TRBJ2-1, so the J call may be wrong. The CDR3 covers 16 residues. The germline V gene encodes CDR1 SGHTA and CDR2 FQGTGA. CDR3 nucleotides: TGTGCCAGCAGCCGATCGACAGGGGGCTTTGGGAGTGAGCAGTTCTTC. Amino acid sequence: CASSRSTGGFGSEQFF.

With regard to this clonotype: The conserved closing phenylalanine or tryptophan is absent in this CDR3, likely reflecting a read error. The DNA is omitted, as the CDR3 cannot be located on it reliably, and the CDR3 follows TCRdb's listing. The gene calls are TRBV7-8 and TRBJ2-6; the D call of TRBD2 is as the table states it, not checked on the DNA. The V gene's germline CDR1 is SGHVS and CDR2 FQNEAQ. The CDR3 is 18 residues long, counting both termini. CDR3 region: CASSLVPSPSYNEQFFGA.

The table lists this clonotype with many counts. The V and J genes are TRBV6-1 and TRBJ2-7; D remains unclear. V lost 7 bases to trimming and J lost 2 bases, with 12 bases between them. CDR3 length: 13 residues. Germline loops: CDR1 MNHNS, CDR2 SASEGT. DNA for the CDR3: TGTGCCAGCACCGCCCGTACCCCCTACGAGCAGTACTTC. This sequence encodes CASTARTPYEQYF.

The CDR3 DNA reads as TGTGCCAGCAGTACTGGCTGGGGTTCAGCTAACTATGGCTACACCTTC. Protein sequence: CASSTGWGSANYGYTF. The chain is built from TRBV2 and TRBJ1-2; no definite D call. The V end lost 5 bases, the J end lost 0 bases, and 16 bases lay between the germline ends. This CDR3 contains 16 residues. Per the germline V gene, CDR1 is SNHLY and CDR2 is FYNNEI.

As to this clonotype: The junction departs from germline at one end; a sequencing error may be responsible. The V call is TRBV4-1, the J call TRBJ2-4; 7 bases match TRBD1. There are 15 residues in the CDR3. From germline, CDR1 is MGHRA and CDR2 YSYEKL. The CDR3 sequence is CASSQGDRAQNIQYF. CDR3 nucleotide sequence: TGCGCCAGCAGCCAGGGGGACAGAGCCCAAAACATTCAGTACTTC.

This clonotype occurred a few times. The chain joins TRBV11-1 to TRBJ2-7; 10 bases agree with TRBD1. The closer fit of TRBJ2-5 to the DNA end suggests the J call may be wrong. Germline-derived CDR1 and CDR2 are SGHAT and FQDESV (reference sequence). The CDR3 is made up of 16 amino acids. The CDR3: CASSRTGTGDYGTQYF. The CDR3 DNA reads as TGTGCCAGCAGCAGAACCGGGACAGGGGATTATGGGACCCAGTACTTC.

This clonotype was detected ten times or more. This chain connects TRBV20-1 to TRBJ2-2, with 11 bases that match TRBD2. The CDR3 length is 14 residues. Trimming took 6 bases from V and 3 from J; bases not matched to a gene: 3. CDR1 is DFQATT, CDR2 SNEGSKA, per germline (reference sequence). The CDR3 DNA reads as TGCAGTGCCGCACTAGCGGGGGACACCGGGGAGCTGTTTTTT. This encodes CSAALAGDTGELFF.

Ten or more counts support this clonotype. Written as DNA, the CDR3 is TGTGCCATATCGCGGGGCACGAACACCGGGGAGCTGTTTTTT. This sequence encodes CAISRGTNTGELFF. V and J are TRBV6-1 and TRBJ2-2; possible D gene TRBD2, 6 bases. The CDR3 totals 14 residues. V was shortened by 10 bases and J by 0 bases, with 12 bases between the two germline ends. Germline V gives CDR1 MNHNS, CDR2 SASEGT.

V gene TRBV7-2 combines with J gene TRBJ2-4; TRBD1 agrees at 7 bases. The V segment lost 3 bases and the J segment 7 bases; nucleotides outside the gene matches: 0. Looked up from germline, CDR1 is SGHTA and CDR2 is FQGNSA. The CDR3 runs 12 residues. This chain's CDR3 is CASSLTGNIQYF. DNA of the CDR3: TGTGCCAGCAGCTTGACAGGGAACATTCAGTACTTC.

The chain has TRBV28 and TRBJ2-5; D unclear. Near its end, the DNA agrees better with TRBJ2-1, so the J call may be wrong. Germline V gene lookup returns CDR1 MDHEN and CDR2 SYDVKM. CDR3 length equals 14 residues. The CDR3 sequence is CASRRIVRGNEQFF. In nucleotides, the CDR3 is TGTGCCAGCAGGAGAATAGTCCGTGGGAATGAGCAGTTCTTC.

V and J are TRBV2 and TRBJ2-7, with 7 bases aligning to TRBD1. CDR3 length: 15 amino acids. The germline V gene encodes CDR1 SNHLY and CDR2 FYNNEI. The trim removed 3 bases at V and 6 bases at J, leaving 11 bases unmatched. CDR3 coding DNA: TGTGCCAGCAGTGATGGACAGGTTGCCCCTGGCGAGCAGTACTTC. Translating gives CASSDGQVAPGEQYF.

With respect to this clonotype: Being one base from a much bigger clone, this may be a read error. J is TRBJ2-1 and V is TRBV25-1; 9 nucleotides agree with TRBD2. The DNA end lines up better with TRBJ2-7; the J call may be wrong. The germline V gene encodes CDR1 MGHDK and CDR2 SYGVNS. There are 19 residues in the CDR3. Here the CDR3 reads CASSGPPTSGRDRFNEQYF. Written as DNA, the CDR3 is TGTGCCAGCAGTGGACCCCCAACTAGCGGGCGAGACCGTTTCAATGAGCAGTACTTC.

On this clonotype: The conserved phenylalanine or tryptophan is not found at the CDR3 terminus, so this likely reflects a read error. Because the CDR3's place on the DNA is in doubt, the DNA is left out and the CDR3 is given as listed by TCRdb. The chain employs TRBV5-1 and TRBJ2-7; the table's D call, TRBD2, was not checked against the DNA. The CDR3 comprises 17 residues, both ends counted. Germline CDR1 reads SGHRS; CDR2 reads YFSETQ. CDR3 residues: CASSLSGPTDYGYTFGS.

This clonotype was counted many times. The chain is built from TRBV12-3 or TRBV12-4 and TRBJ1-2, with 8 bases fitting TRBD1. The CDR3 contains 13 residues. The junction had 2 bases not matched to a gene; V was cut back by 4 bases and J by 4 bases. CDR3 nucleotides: TGTGCCAGCAGTTGGACAGGGTCCTATGGCTACACCTTC. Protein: CASSWTGSYGYTF.

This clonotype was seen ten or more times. The CDR3 reads CASSFGQGTDTQYF. The CDR3 DNA reads as TGCGCCAGCAGCTTCGGTCAGGGGACAGATACGCAGTATTTT. This chain joins TRBV5-1 and TRBJ2-3, with a possible D match to TRBD1 (6 bases). CDR3 length: 14 residues. V lost 2 bases, J lost 3 bases, and 10 bases lay in between. In germline, CDR1 is SGHRS, CDR2 YFSETQ.

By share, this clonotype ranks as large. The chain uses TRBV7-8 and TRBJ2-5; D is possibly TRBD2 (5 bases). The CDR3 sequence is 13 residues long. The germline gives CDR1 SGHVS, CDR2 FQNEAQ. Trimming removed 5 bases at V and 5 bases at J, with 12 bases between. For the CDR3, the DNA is TGTGCCAGCAGCGCCACTAGGTGGGAGACCCAGTACTTC. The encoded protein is CASSATRWETQYF.